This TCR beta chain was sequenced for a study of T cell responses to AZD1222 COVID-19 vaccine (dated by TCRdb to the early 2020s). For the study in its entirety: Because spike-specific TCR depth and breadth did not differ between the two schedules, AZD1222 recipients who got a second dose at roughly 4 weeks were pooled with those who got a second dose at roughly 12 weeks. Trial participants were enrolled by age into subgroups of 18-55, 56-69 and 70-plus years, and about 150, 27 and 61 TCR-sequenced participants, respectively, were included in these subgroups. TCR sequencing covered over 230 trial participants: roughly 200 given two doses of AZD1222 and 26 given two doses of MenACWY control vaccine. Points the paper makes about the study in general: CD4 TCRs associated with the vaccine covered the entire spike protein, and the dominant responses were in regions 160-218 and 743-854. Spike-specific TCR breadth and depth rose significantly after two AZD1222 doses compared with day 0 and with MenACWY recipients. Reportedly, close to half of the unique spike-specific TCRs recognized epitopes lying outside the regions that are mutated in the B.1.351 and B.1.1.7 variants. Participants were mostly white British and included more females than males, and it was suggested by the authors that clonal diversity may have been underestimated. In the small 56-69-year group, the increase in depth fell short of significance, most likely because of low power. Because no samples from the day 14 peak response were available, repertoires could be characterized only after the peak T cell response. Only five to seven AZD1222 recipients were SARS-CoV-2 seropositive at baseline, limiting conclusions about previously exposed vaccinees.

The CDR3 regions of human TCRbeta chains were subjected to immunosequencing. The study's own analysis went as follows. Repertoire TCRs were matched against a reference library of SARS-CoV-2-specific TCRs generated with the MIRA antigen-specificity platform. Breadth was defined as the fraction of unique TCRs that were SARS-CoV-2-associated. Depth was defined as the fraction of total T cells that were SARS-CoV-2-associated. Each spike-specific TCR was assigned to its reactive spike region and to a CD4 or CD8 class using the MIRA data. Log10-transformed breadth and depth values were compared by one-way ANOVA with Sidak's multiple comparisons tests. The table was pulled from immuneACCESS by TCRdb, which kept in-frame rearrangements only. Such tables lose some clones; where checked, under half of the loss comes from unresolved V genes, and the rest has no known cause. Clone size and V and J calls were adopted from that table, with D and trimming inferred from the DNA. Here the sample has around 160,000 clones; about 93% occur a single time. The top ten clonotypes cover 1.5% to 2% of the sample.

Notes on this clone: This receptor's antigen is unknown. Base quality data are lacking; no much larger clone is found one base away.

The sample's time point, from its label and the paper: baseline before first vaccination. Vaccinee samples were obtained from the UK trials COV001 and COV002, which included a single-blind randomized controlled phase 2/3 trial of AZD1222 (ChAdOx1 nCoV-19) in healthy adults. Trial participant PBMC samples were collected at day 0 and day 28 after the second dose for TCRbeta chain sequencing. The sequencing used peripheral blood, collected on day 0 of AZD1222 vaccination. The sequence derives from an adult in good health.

At the DNA level, the sequence is TGTGCCAGCAGCCAAACCCCGACAGGGACCGGGGAGCTGTTTTTT. It translates as CASSQTPTGTGELFF. The V and J segments used are TRBV3-1 (or the pseudogene TRBV3-2) and TRBJ2-2, with 7 middle bases fitting TRBD1. According to the germline V gene (reference sequence), CDR1 reads LGHDT and CDR2 reads YNNKEL. The CDR3 measures 15 amino acids from cysteine to phenylalanine. The sequence is cut down to CDR3 DNA, 45 bases in frame from base 1. Unmatched junction bases come to 5, with V trimmed by 2 bases and J by 5 bases.